This T cell receptor beta chain was recorded in a study of blood T cell repertoires in COVID-19. Profiling relied on immunoSEQ multiplex PCR, and the TCRdb table lists in-frame clones only, not all of them. The table has more than 200,000 clones, 85% to 90% seen once. Trimming cost V 7 bases and J 2 bases, with 12 bases left between them. Germline V gene sequence: CDR1 MDHEN, CDR2 SYDVKM. The CDR3 runs 14 residues. The chain carries TRBV28 and TRBJ1-3; D not resolved. The TCR comes from a woman aged 55-70 years with COVID-19, enrolled during active disease. Input material: peripheral blood. For the CDR3, the DNA is TGTGCCAGCACCCTAGTGGGTGCTGGAAACACCATATATTTT. Translated: CASTLVGAGNTIYF.